This T cell receptor (beta chain) is from a study of glioma-infiltrating T cells. The iRepertoire nested amplicon-rescue multiplex PCR amplified TCR alpha and beta CDR3s from RNA. TCRdb processed the multiplex PCR reads anew with MiXCR; each CDR3 protein has one entry. The data contain around 100,000 distinct CDR3 sequences, around 29% of them seen just once; the ten biggest clones take up 44%. This CDR3 has 16 residues. Germline assignment: CDR1 MGHRA and CDR2 YSYEKL. Trimming at V came to 1 base and at J to 4 bases, leaving 6 bases not matched to a gene. In its sample, this clonotype was seen a few times.

The sequence derives from a human donor with low-grade glioma or glioblastoma, undergoing nonglioma brain surgery, or in good health (not recorded which). The chain couples TRBV4-1 to TRBJ2-1; 8 nucleotides line up with TRBD2. The sequenced material came from glioma tissue, nonneoplastic brain tissue, or PBMCs (not recorded which). CDR3 region: CASSQAGGARYNEQFF. The CDR3 DNA is TGCGCCAGCAGCCAAGCCGGGGGGGCCAGGTACAATGAGCAGTTCTTC.